The clone carrying this TCR beta chain was recorded a few times. The antigen is not known. The data belong to a study of T-cell memory formation after mild COVID-19. The study's findings and limits: Clones that contracted clustered mainly in CM and EM if CD4+ and in EMRA if CD8+.

TCRdb re-analysed the 5' RACE reads in MiXCR, keeping a single row per CDR3 protein. The data contain hundreds of thousands of distinct CDR3 sequences, about 23% of them singletons. The sequence came from an adult woman who had mild COVID-19 (a few samples of this study predate the infection). Cell type and time point are not known. The sample was PBMCs or a T cell subset sorted from them (not recorded which).

The chain's CDR3 is CATSSGRGLEEQYF. The DNA of the CDR3 is TGTGCCACCAGCAGTGGCAGGGGCTTAGAAGAGCAGTACTTC. The chain is built from TRBV15 and TRBJ2-7; D is perhaps TRBD1 (6 bases). Trimming pared 3 bases from V and 7 bases from J, leaving 16 bases between. From germline, CDR1 is LNHNV and CDR2 YYDKDF (reference sequence). CDR3 length equals 14 residues.